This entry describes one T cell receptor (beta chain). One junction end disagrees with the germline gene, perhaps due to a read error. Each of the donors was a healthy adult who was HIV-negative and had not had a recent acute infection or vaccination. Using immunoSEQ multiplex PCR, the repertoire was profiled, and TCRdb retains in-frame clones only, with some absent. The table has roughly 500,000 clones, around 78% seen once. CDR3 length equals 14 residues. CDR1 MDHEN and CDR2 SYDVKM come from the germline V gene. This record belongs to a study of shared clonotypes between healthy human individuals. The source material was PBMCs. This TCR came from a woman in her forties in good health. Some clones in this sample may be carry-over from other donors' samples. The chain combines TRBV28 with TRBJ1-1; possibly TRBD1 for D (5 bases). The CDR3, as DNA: TGTGCCAGCAGTCCCGGGACGGGGAACACTGAAGCTCTCTTT. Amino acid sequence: CASSPGTGNTEALF.